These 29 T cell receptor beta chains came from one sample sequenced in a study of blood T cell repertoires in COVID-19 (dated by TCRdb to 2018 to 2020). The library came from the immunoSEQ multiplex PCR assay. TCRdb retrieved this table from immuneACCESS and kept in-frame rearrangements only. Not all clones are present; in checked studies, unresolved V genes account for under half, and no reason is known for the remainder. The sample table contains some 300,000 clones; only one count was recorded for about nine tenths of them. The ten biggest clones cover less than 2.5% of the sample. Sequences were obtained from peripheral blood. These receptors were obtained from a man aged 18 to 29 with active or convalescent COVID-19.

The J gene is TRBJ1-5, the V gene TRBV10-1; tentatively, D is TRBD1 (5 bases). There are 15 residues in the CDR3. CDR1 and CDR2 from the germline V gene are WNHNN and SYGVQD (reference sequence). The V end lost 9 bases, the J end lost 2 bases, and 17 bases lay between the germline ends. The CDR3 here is CASGGGSMGNQPQHF. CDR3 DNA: TGCGCCAGTGGGGGGGGATCCATGGGCAATCAGCCCCAGCATTTT.

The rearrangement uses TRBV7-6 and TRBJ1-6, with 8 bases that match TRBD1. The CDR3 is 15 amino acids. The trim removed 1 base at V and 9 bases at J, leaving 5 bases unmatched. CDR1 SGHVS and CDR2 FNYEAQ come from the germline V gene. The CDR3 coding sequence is TGTGCCAGCAGCTTAGGACAGGGGTTCGTTTCACCCCTCCACTTT. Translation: CASSLGQGFVSPLHF.

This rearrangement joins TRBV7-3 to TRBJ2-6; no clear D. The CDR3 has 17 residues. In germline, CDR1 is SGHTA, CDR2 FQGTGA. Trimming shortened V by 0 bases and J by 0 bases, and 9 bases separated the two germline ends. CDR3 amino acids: CASSLTPEISGANVLTF. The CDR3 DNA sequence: TGTGCCAGCAGCTTAACCCCGGAGATCTCTGGGGCCAACGTCCTGACTTTC.

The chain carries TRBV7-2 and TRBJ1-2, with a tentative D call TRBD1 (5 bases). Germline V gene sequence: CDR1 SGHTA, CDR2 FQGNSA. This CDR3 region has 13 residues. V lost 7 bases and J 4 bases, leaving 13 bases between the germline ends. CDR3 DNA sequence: TGTGCCAGCAAATCCGGACATCTCTATGGCTACACCTTC. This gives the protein CASKSGHLYGYTF.

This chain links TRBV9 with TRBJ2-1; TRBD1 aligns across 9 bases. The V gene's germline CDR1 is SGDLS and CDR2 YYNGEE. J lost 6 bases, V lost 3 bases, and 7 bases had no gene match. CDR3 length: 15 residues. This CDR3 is CASSARDRAGNEQFF. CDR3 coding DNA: TGTGCCAGCAGCGCCCGGGACAGGGCTGGCAATGAGCAGTTCTTC.

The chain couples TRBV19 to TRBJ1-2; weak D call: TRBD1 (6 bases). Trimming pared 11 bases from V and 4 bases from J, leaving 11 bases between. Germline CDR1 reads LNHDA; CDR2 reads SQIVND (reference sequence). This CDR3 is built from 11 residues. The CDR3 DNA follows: TGTGCCGGAAGGACAGCCTATGGCTACACCTTC. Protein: CAGRTAYGYTF.

This chain's CDR3 is CASSPARTKETQYF. The CDR3 region has the DNA TGTGCCAGCTCACCCGCCCGAACAAAAGAGACCCAGTACTTC. The V and J genes are TRBV18 and TRBJ2-5; D unclear. The CDR3 is 14 residues long. Germline V gene data show CDR1 as KGHSH and CDR2 as LQKENI. With 3 bases removed from V and 3 bases from J, the gap between germline ends came to 11 bases.

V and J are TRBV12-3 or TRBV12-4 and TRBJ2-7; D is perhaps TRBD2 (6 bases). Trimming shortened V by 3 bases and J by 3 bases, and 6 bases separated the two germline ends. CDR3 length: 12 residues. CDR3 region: CASSFGGYEQYF. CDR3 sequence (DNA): TGTGCCAGCAGTTTCGGGGGCTACGAGCAGTACTTC.

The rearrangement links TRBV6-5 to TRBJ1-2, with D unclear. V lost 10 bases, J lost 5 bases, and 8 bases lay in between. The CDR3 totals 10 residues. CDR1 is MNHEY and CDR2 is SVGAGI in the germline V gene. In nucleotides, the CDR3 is TGTGCCATCGATACTTATGGCTACACCTTC. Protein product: CAIDTYGYTF.

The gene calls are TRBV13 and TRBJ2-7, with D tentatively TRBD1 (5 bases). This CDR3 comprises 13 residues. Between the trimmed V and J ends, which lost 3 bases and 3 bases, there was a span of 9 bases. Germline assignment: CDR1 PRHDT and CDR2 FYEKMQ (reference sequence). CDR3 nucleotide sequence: TGTGCCAGCAGCTTGTCGACAGACTACGAGCAGTACTTC. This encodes CASSLSTDYEQYF. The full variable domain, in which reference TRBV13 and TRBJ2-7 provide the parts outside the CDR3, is AAGVIQSPRHLIKEKRETATLKCYPIPRHDTVYWYQQGPGQDPQFLISFYEKMQSDKGSIPDRFSAQQFSDYHSELNMSSLELGDSALYFCASSLSTDYEQYFGPGTRLTVT.

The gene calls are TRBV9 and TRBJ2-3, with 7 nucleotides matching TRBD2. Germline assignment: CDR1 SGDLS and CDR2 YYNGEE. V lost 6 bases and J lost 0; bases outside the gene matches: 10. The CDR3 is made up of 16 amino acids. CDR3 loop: CASNTGAGASTDTQYF. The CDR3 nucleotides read TGTGCCAGCAACACCGGGGCGGGAGCTAGCACAGATACGCAGTATTTT.

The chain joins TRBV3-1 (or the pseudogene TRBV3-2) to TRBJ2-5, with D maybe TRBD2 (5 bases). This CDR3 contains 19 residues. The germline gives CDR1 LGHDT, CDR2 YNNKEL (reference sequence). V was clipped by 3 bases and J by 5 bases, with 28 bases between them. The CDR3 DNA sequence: TGTGCCAGCAGCCAGATACTAGGGTGGGGAACCCCCGCCTATGAGACCCAGTACTTC. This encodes CASSQILGWGTPAYETQYF.

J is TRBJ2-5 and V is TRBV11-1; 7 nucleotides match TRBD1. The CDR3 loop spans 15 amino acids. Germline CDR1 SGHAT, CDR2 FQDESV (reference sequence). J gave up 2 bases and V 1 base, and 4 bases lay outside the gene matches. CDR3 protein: CASSLDVTGQETQYF. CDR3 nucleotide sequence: TGTGCCAGCAGCTTAGACGTGACAGGGCAAGAGACCCAGTACTTC.

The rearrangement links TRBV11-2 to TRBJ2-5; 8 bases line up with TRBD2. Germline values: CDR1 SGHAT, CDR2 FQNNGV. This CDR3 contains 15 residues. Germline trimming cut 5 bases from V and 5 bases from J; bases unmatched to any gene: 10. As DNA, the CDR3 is TGTGCCAGCAGCATATCAGCGGGAGTCTGGGAGACCCAGTACTTC. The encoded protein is CASSISAGVWETQYF.

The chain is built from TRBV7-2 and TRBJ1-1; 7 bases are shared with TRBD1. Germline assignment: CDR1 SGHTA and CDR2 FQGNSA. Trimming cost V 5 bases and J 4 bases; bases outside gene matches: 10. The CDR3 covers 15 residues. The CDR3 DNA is TGTGCCAGCAGCATCCGACAGGGCGCGGGCACTGAAGCTTTCTTT. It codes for CASSIRQGAGTEAFF.

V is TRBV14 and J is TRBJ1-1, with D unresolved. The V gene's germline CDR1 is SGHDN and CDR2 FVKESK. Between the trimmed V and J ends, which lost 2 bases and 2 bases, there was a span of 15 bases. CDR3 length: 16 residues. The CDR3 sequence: CASSQLTGWGNTEAFF. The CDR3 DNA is TGTGCCAGCAGCCAACTAACGGGATGGGGAAACACTGAAGCTTTCTTT.

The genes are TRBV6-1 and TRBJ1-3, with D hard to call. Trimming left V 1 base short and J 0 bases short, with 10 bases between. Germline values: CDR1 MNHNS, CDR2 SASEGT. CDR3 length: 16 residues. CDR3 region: CASSEVAGVSGNTIYF. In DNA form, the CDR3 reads TGTGCCAGCAGTGAAGTGGCAGGCGTCTCTGGAAACACCATATATTTT.

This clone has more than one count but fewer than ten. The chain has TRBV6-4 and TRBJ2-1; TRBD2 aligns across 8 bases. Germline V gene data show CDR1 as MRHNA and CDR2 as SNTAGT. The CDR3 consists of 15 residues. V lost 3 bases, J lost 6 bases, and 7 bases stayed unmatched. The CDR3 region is CASSEGAGEVNEQFF. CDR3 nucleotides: TGTGCCAGCAGTGAGGGAGCGGGAGAGGTCAATGAGCAGTTCTTC.

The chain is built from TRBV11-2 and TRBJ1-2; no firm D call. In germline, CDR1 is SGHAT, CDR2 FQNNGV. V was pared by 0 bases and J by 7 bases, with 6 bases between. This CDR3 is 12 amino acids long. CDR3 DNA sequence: TGTGCCAGCAGCTTAGATCGGGGTGGCTACACCTTC. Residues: CASSLDRGGYTF.

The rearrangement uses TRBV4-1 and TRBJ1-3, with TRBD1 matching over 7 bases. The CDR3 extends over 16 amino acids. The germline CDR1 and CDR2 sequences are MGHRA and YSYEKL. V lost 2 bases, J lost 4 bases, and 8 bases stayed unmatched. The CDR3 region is CASSQLFQGEGNTIYF. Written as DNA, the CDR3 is TGCGCCAGCAGCCAACTCTTCCAGGGGGAAGGAAACACCATATATTTT.

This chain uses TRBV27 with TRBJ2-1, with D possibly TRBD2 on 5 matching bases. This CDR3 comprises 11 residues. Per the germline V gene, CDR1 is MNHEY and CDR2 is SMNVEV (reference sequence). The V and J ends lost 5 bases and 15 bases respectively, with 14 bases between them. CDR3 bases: TGTGCCAGCAGTCCTGGACTCCAGTGGTTCTTC. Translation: CASSPGLQWFF.

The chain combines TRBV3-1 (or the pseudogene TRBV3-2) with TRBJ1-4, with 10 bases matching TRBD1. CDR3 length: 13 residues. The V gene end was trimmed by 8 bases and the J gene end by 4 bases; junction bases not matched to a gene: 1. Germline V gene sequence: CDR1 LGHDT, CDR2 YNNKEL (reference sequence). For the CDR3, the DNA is TGTGCCAGCGGGGACAGGGGTAATGAAAAACTGTTTTTT. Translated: CASGDRGNEKLFF.

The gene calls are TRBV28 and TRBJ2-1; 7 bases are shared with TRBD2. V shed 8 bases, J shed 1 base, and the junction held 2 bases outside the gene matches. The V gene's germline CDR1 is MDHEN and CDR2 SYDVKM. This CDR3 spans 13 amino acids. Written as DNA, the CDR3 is TGTGCCAGCGGGGAGGGTTCCTACAATGAGCAGTTCTTC. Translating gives CASGEGSYNEQFF.

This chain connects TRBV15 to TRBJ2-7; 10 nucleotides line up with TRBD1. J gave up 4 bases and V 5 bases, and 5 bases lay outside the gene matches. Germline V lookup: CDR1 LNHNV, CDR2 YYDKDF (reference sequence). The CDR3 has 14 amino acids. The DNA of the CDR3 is TGTGCCACCAGCGGCCGGGACAGGGGTTACGAGCAGTACTTC. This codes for CATSGRDRGYEQYF.

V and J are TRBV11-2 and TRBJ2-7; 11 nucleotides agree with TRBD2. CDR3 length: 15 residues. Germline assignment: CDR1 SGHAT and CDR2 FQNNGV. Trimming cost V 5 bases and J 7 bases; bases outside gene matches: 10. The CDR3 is CASSHSGRAADEQYF. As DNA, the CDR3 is TGTGCCAGCAGCCATAGCGGGAGGGCCGCGGATGAGCAGTACTTC.

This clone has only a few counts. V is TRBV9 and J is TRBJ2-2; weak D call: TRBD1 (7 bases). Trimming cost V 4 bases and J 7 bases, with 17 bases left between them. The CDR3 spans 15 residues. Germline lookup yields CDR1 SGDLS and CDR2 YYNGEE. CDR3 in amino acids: CASSHDPGGNGELFF. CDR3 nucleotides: TGTGCCAGCAGCCACGATCCAGGGGGGAACGGGGAGCTGTTTTTT.

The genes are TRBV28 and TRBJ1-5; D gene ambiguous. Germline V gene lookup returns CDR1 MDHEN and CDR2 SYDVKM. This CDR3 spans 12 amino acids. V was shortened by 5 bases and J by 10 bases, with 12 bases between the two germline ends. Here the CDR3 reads CASSPGSAPQHF. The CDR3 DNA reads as TGTGCCAGCAGTCCCGGTAGCGCTCCCCAGCATTTT. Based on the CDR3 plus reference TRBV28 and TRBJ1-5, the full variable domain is DVKVTQSSRYLVKRTGEKVFLECVQDMDHENMFWYRQDPGLGLRLIYFSYDVKMKEKGDIPEGYSVSREKKERFSLILESASTNQTSMYLCASSPGSAPQHFGDGTRLSIL.

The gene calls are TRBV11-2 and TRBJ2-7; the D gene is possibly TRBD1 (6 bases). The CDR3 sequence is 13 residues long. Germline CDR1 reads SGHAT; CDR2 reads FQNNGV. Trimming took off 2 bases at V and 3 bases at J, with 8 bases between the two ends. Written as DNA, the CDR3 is TGTGCCAGCAGCTTATTCAGGGGCTACGAGCAGTACTTC. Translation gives CASSLFRGYEQYF.

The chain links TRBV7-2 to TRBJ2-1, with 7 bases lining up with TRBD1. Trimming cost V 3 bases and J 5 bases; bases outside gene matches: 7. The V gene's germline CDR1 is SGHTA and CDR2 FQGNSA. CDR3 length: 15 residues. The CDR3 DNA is TGTGCCAGCAGCTTTTTTGCAGGGGGAAACAATGAGCAGTTCTTC. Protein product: CASSFFAGGNNEQFF.